This T cell receptor beta chain appears in the sequencing data of a study of shared clonotypes between healthy human individuals. For the study at large: A donor's plate count was three for CD4 naive and three for CD4 memory; CD8 naive had two and CD8 memory one.

Study-wide results and limits: For naive CD4 cells, around 5% of clonotypes were shared across a handful of donors. Clonotypes shared by all four sorted-subset donors had higher generation probabilities than non-shared clonotypes.

Turning to this clone: Its antigen remains unknown.

Generated by immunoSEQ multiplex PCR, the TCRdb table keeps only in-frame clones and is missing some. The profile covers 850,000 to 1,200,000 clones, with approximately 68% appearing a single time and about 1.5% taken by the ten largest. Between the trimmed V and J ends, which lost 6 bases and 1 base, there was a span of 14 bases. Germline loops: CDR1 SEHNR, CDR2 FQNEAQ (reference sequence). The CDR3 runs to 15 residues. The chain recombines TRBV7-9 with TRBJ2-3; D tentatively reads TRBD1 or TRBD2 (5 bases each). The sequence was obtained from a man aged 18-30 years in good health. Material for sequencing was memory CD4+ T cells sorted from blood. Noted subset: CD45RA-negative fraction. This CDR3 reads CASSLRDRRTDTQYF. CDR3 nucleotides: TGTGCCAGCAGTCTCCGGGACCGACGCACAGATACGCAGTATTTT.